The next 30 T cell receptor beta chains were all read from a single sample in a study of blood T cells in healthy people across ages (dated by TCRdb to the mid-2010s). Library prep was done by 5' RACE. Instrument used: Illumina HiSeq 2500. A second about 7 to 11 cycle PCR used a sample-barcoded 5' primer and a J-beta primer mix. TCRdb itself trimmed the public reads at Q25 with fastp, ran MiXCR and retained productive beta chains. Identical CDR3 proteins give one entry, which carries the most common genes and DNA. In this sample the table shows roughly 900,000 distinct CDR3 sequences, 48% of which occur a single time. The leading ten clones occupy under 15% of the sample. What was sequenced was blood. Receptor source: a man younger than 40 in good health.

V gene TRBV10-3 combines with J gene TRBJ1-6, with TRBD1 matching 9 bases. The CDR3 totals 14 residues. V lost 7 bases, J lost 7 bases, and 5 bases stayed unmatched. From germline, CDR1 is ENHRY and CDR2 SYGVKD. CDR3 in DNA: TGTGCCATCACCCGGGACAGGGACAATTCACCCCTCCACTTT. This gives the protein CAITRDRDNSPLHF.

CDR3 DNA: TGTGCCAGCAGTTGGACAGGGGCGCTCTACGAGCAGTACTTC. Its protein is CASSWTGALYEQYF. The rearrangement joins TRBV27 to TRBJ2-7, with 9 bases lining up with TRBD1. This CDR3 spans 14 amino acids. Trimming took 4 bases from V and 3 from J; bases not matched to a gene: 4. Per germline, CDR1 MNHEY and CDR2 SMNVEV (reference sequence).

CDR3 nucleotide sequence: TGTGCCAGCAGCGAGCCTAGCGGGGGGGCGAACACCGGGGAGCTGTTTTTT. Translating gives CASSEPSGGANTGELFF. The V call is TRBV7-8, the J call TRBJ2-2, with 12 positions matching TRBD2. V was clipped by 5 bases and J by 0 bases; unmatched bases: 4. The CDR3 runs to 17 residues. In germline, CDR1 is SGHVS, CDR2 FQNEAQ.

This chain joins TRBV4-3 and TRBJ2-3, with D perhaps matching TRBD1 or TRBD2 (5 bases each). The CDR3 loop spans 17 amino acids. The V gene lost 1 base and the J gene lost 0 bases, with 14 bases spanning the gap. Per germline, CDR1 LGHNA and CDR2 YSLEER. The CDR3 bases are TGCGCCAGCAGCCAAGGAGTGAGGGGCACTAGCACAGATACGCAGTATTTT. Amino acid sequence: CASSQGVRGTSTDTQYF.

The CDR3 DNA is TGTGCCATCAGTGCGGGGGCTAGCGGGGGAACAGATACGCAGTATTTT. Its protein is CAISAGASGGTDTQYF. The V call is TRBV10-3, the J call TRBJ2-3; 10 bases are shared with TRBD2. This CDR3 region has 16 residues. The J segment lost 3 bases and the V segment lost 4 bases, leaving 7 bases of the junction unmatched. Germline CDR1 ENHRY, CDR2 SYGVKD.

V and J are TRBV6-6 and TRBJ1-2; 8 bases are shared with TRBD1. Germline CDR1 and CDR2: MNHNY and SVGAGI (reference sequence). This CDR3 spans 12 amino acids. J lost 10 bases, V lost 7 bases, and 8 bases had no gene match. The CDR3 is CASTGQGVVYTF. The CDR3 DNA is TGTGCCAGCACCGGACAGGGTGTCGTCTACACCTTC.

The chain joins TRBV12-3 or TRBV12-4 to TRBJ1-3; a weak D match, TRBD1 (6 bases). V lost 5 bases and J 8 bases, leaving 16 bases between the germline ends. The CDR3 covers 14 residues. CDR3 in amino acids: CASSARTDWDTIYF. As DNA, the CDR3 is TGTGCCAGCAGTGCACGGACAGACTGGGACACCATATATTTT.

The V call is TRBV13, the J call TRBJ1-1, with D perhaps TRBD1 (6 bases). V lost 1 base to trimming and J lost 6 bases, with 9 bases between them. Germline loops: CDR1 PRHDT, CDR2 FYEKMQ (reference sequence). The CDR3 covers 13 residues. For the CDR3, the DNA is TGTGCCAGCAGCTTAGAACGGGGGCCTGAAGCTTTCTTT. Its translation: CASSLERGPEAFF.

The V and J genes are TRBV6-1 and TRBJ2-7; the match to TRBD2 covers 8 bases. J lost 7 bases, V lost 7 bases, and 24 bases had no gene match. Germline assignment: CDR1 MNHNS and CDR2 SASEGT. The CDR3 totals 18 residues. CDR3 DNA: TGTGCCAGCACCAAGTGGGGTAAAGCGGGAGAAACGGGGGCTGAGCAGTACTTC. Translated, it gives CASTKWGKAGETGAEQYF.

The gene calls are TRBV30 and TRBJ1-4; the D is unclear. Trimming took 5 bases from V and 8 from J, leaving 9 bases between them. This CDR3 has 11 amino acids. Germline values: CDR1 GTSNPN, CDR2 SVGIG (reference sequence). CDR3 nucleotide sequence: TGTGCCTGGGGGGTAACGGAAAAACTGTTTTTT. Protein: CAWGVTEKLFF. The variable domain in full, with the rest retrieved from reference TRBV30 and TRBJ1-4, is SQTIHQWPATLVQPVGSPLSLECTVEGTSNPNLYWYRQAAGRGLQLLFYSVGIGQISSEVPQNLSASRPQDRQFILSSKKLLLSDSGFYLCAWGVTEKLFFGSGTQLSVL.

In regard to this clonotype: One end of the junction is discordant with germline, which a read error may explain. The DNA of the CDR3 is TGTGCCAGCAGTAAAAGACAGGGTACAGAGGCCCAGTACTTC. It codes for CASSKRQGTEAQYF. The rearrangement joins TRBV6-5 to TRBJ2-5; TRBD1 agrees at 7 bases. The CDR3 sequence is 14 residues long. CDR1 and CDR2 (germline): MNHEY, SVGAGI.

This clonotype showed up just a few times. The chain uses TRBV29-1 and TRBJ2-5; D is unclear. TRBJ2-7 explains the end of the DNA better; the J call may be wrong. The CDR3 covers 13 residues. CDR1 is SQVTM, CDR2 ANQGSEA, per germline. This CDR3 reads CSVFAALAYEQYF. The CDR3 DNA follows: TGCAGCGTTTTTGCAGCTCTAGCCTACGAGCAGTACTTC.

This clonotype was seen only a few times. The V gene is TRBV20-1, the J gene TRBJ2-1; tentatively, D is TRBD1 (5 bases). The CDR3 extends over 14 amino acids. V was cut by 5 bases and J by 0 bases, with 11 bases left in between. Germline V gene data show CDR1 as DFQATT and CDR2 as SNEGSKA (reference sequence). The CDR3 loop is CSAYRFSSYNEQFF. CDR3 DNA: TGCAGTGCTTACAGGTTTAGCTCCTACAATGAGCAGTTCTTC.

The chain is built from TRBV5-1 and TRBJ2-1, with D tentatively TRBD2 (6 bases). TRBJ2-7 matches the DNA end more closely, so the J call is doubtful. From germline, CDR1 is SGHRS and CDR2 YFSETQ. This CDR3 spans 16 amino acids. The CDR3 sequence: CASSLALSSDYNEQYF. The CDR3 DNA is TGCGCCAGCAGCTTGGCGTTGTCTAGCGACTACAATGAGCAGTACTTC.

This clonotype was seen more than once but under ten times. The chain recombines TRBV12-3 or TRBV12-4 with TRBJ2-2, with TRBD1 matching over 9 bases. The junction had 7 bases not matched to a gene; V was cut back by 8 bases and J by 6 bases. CDR3 size: 14 residues. CDR3 sequence: CASCRGQGAGELFF. The CDR3 nucleotides are TGTGCCAGCTGTAGGGGACAGGGCGCCGGGGAGCTGTTTTTT.

This clonotype occurred a few times. The rearrangement joins TRBV28 to TRBJ2-7; D remains ambiguous. The CDR3 extends over 14 amino acids. The V end was cut by 3 bases, the J end by 2 bases, with 11 bases between. Germline V gene lookup returns CDR1 MDHEN and CDR2 SYDVKM. The CDR3 region has the DNA TGTGCCAGCAGTTTTAAGGGTTATACCTACGAGCAGTACTTC. Protein: CASSFKGYTYEQYF.

The V and J genes are TRBV4-1 and TRBJ2-4, with D unresolved. The better agreement between TRBJ2-5 and the DNA end casts doubt on the J call. The CDR3 runs 15 residues. Germline CDR1 MGHRA, CDR2 YSYEKL. The CDR3 DNA reads TGCGCCAGCAGCCTCCTCGCTCACGTAACGGAGACCCAGTACTTC. It yields the protein CASSLLAHVTETQYF.

In the case of this clonotype: One end of the junction fails to match germline, which may point to a read error. CDR3 in amino acids: CAGSQGMNTEAFF. The CDR3, as DNA: TGTGCCGGCAGCCAAGGGATGAACACTGAAGCTTTCTTT. The chain joins TRBV4-2 to TRBJ1-1; D unresolved. CDR1 LGHNA and CDR2 YNFKEQ come from the germline V gene. The CDR3 is 13 amino acids.

The chain uses TRBV7-9 and TRBJ1-2, with 7 positions matching TRBD1. The CDR3 has 16 residues. V was clipped by 5 bases and J by 0 bases; unmatched bases: 9. Germline CDR1 reads SEHNR; CDR2 reads FQNEAQ (reference sequence). The CDR3 coding sequence is TGTGCCAGCAGCCCACGGGACAGCCGAGCTAACTATGGCTACACCTTC. This encodes CASSPRDSRANYGYTF.

On this clonotype itself: A clone one base away is much larger, so this may be a read error. The chain has TRBV28 and TRBJ2-5; possible D gene TRBD1, 7 bases. The closer fit of TRBJ2-7 to the DNA end suggests the J call may be wrong. CDR1 is MDHEN, CDR2 SYDVKM, per germline. The CDR3 loop spans 12 amino acids. The CDR3 loop is CATDREACEQYF. In DNA form, the CDR3 reads TGTGCCACTGACAGGGAGGCCTGCGAGCAGTACTTC.

The rearrangement uses TRBV6-5 and TRBJ2-1; D is perhaps TRBD2 (5 bases). The J call is uncertain, as TRBJ2-7 better fits the DNA end. CDR3 length: 16 amino acids. CDR1 and CDR2 from the germline V gene are MNHEY and SVGAGI. The CDR3 DNA sequence: TGTGCCAGCAGTTACTCGACGGGAAGGTTTTTCGGTGAGCAGTACTTC. Amino acids: CASSYSTGRFFGEQYF.

The genes are TRBV4-3 and TRBJ2-6, with 9 bases fitting TRBD1. V dropped 0 bases and J dropped 1; count of bases not matched to a gene: 10. CDR3 length: 20 amino acids. Germline V gene lookup returns CDR1 LGHNA and CDR2 YSLEER. CDR3 sequence (DNA): TGCGCCAGCAGCCAAGATCTTACGGGACAGGGCATATCTGGGGCCAACGTCCTGACTTTC. Translating it yields CASSQDLTGQGISGANVLTF.

In this sample, this clonotype turned up a few times. One end of the junction fails to match germline, which may point to a read error. This chain connects TRBV10-3 to TRBJ2-1; D is possibly TRBD2 (6 bases). In germline, CDR1 is ENHRY, CDR2 SYGVKD. The CDR3 has 16 residues. CDR3: CAISRALARSDNEQFF. The CDR3, as DNA: TGTGCCATCAGCCGTGCCCTAGCGCGCTCCGACAATGAGCAGTTCTTC.

V usage is TRBV9 and J usage is TRBJ2-3, with D maybe TRBD2 (7 bases). The germline V and J ends were trimmed by 3 bases and 1 base, with 18 bases remaining between them. Looked up from germline, CDR1 is SGDLS and CDR2 is YYNGEE. CDR3 length equals 17 residues. CDR3 in DNA: TGTGCCAGCAGCGGCGGGGGTGGGGGGGGCCGCACAGATACGCAGTATTTT. Encoded protein: CASSGGGGGGRTDTQYF.

The rearrangement links TRBV7-6 to TRBJ2-3; 10 nucleotides line up with TRBD2. V shed 1 base and J 5 bases; nucleotides not matched to a gene: 6. The CDR3 loop spans 16 amino acids. From germline, CDR1 is SGHVS and CDR2 FNYEAQ. The CDR3 region has the DNA TGTGCCAGCAGCTTAGATCCAGCGGGGGGGCAAGATACGCAGTATTTT. Translation: CASSLDPAGGQDTQYF.

A note on this clonotype: A much bigger clone sits one base away, suggesting this may be a read error. The chain uses TRBV7-9 and TRBJ2-7, with TRBD2 matching 7 bases. The CDR3 length is 16 residues. Germline V lookup: CDR1 SEHNR, CDR2 FQNEAQ (reference sequence). DNA for the CDR3: TGTGTCAGCAGCTTAGTCGAGGCGGGAGACCCCTACGAGCAGTACTTC. Its translation is CVSSLVEAGDPYEQYF.

This chain links TRBV6-6 with TRBJ2-7, with 12 positions matching TRBD2. The CDR3 has 14 amino acids. The germline V gene encodes CDR1 MNHNY and CDR2 SVGAGI (reference sequence). J lost 10 bases, V lost 6 bases, and 10 bases had no gene match. The CDR3 loop is CASSQTSGGQAQYF. Here the CDR3 DNA reads TGTGCCAGCAGCCAGACTAGCGGGGGACAGGCCCAGTACTTC.

This clonotype was seen once. This chain uses TRBV3-1 with TRBJ2-2; 8 bases align to TRBD2. V gave up 2 bases and J gave up 6 bases; unmatched junction bases: 8. CDR1 is LGHDT, CDR2 YNNKEL, per germline (reference sequence). The CDR3 length is 16 residues. The CDR3 loop is CASSQLTGGPPGELFF. CDR3 sequence (DNA): TGTGCCAGCAGCCAACTCACGGGGGGGCCCCCCGGGGAGCTGTTTTTT.

The chain combines TRBV13 with TRBJ2-3; the match to TRBD1 covers 7 bases. This CDR3 is 16 amino acids long. The germline V gene encodes CDR1 PRHDT and CDR2 FYEKMQ (reference sequence). Germline trimming cut 1 base from V and 1 base from J; bases unmatched to any gene: 5. In DNA, the CDR3 is TGTGCCAGCAGCTTAGTAAAGGGGGCGGGCACAGATACGCAGTATTTT. Translating it yields CASSLVKGAGTDTQYF. Full variable domain (rest looked up from reference TRBV13 and TRBJ2-3): AAGVIQSPRHLIKEKRETATLKCYPIPRHDTVYWYQQGPGQDPQFLISFYEKMQSDKGSIPDRFSAQQFSDYHSELNMSSLELGDSALYFCASSLVKGAGTDTQYFGPGTRLTVL.

The DNA for the CDR3 is TGCAGTGCTAGATGGACAGGGAAGGAGACCCAGTACTTC. It yields the protein CSARWTGKETQYF. This chain uses TRBV20-1 with TRBJ2-5; 8 bases are a match to TRBD1. J gave up 5 bases and V 2 bases, and 4 bases lay outside the gene matches. The CDR3 has 13 residues. The germline gives CDR1 DFQATT, CDR2 SNEGSKA (reference sequence).